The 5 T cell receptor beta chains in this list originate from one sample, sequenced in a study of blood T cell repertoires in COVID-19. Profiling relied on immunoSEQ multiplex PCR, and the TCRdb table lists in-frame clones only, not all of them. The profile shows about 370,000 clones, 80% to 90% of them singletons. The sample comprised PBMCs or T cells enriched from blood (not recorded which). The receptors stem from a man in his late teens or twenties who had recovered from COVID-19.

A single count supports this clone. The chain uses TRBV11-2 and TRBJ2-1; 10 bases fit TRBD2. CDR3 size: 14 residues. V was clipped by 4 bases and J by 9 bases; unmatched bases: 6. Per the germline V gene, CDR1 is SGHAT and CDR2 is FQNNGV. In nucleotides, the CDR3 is TGTGCCAGCAGCTACAAGCGGGGGGGCGGTGAGCAGTTCTTC. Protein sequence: CASSYKRGGGEQFF.

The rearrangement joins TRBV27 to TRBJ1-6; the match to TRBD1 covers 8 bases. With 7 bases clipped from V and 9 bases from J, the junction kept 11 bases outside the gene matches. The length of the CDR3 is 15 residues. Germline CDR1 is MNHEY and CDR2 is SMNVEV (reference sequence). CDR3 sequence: CASTGGQGGFSPLHF. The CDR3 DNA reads TGTGCCAGCACCGGCGGACAGGGCGGTTTTTCACCCCTCCACTTT.

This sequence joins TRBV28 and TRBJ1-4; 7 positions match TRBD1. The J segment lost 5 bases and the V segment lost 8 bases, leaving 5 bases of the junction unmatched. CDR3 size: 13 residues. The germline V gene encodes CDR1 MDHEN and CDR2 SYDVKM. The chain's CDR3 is CASRTGLNEKLFF. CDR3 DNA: TGTGCCAGCCGGACAGGACTAAATGAAAAACTGTTTTTT.

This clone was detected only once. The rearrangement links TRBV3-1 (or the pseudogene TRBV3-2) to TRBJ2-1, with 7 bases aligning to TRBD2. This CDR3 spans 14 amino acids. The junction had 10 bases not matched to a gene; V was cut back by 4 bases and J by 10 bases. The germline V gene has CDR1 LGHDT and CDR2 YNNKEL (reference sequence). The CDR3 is CASSRLAGVVEQFF. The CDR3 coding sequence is TGTGCCAGCAGCCGATTGGCGGGGGTCGTGGAGCAGTTCTTC.

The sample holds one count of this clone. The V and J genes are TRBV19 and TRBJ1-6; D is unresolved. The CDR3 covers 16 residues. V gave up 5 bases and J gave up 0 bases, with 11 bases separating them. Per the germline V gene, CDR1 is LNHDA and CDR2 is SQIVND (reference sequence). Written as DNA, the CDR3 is TGTGCCAGTAGTGAACTCTCGAGCTCCTATAATTCACCCCTCCACTTT. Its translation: CASSELSSSYNSPLHF. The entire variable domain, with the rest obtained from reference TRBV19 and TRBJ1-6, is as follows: DGGITQSPKYLFRKEGQNVTLSCEQNLNHDAMYWYRQDPGQGLRLIYYSQIVNDFQKGDIAEGYSVSREKKESFPLTVTSAQKNPTAFYLCASSELSSSYNSPLHFGNGTRLTVT.